These 13 T cell receptor beta chains share one sample of origin, sequenced in a study of T cell responses to AZD1222 COVID-19 vaccine (dated by TCRdb to 2020 to 2023). Library preparation used the immunoSEQ multiplex PCR assay. The table was pulled from immuneACCESS by TCRdb, which kept in-frame rearrangements only. Such tables lose some clones; where checked, under half of the loss comes from unresolved V genes, and the rest has no known cause. The sample table records 95,000 to 150,000 clones; about 90% of these occur just once. 7.5% to 9.5% of the sample goes to the ten largest clones. The time point label here, explained by the study, means: baseline before first vaccination. The sequencing used peripheral blood, collected on day 0 of AZD1222 vaccination. Source of these receptors: an adult in good health.

The rearrangement uses TRBV19 and TRBJ2-1, with 8 bases fitting TRBD2. Losses at the gene ends were 6 bases for V and 2 bases for J; bases not matched to a gene: 6. This CDR3 is 15 amino acids long. CDR1 is LNHDA, CDR2 SQIVND, per germline (reference sequence). CDR3: CASSTAGDAYNEQFF. CDR3 DNA sequence: TGTGCCAGTAGCACAGCGGGAGATGCCTACAATGAGCAGTTCTTC.

V usage is TRBV6-5 and J usage is TRBJ1-2, with 8 bases matching TRBD1. The CDR3 is 15 residues long. V lost 0 bases and J lost 4; bases outside the gene matches: 4. Germline V gives CDR1 MNHEY, CDR2 SVGAGI. Here the CDR3 reads CASSYSAGGGYGYTF. The CDR3 coding sequence is TGTGCCAGCAGTTACTCAGCAGGGGGCGGCTATGGCTACACCTTC.

The chain is built from TRBV5-4 and TRBJ2-1; the D call may be TRBD1 or TRBD2 (5 bases each). The CDR3 consists of 15 residues. Between the trimmed V and J ends, which lost 0 bases and 7 bases, there was a span of 14 bases. Germline values: CDR1 SGHNT, CDR2 YYREEE (reference sequence). CDR3 nucleotide sequence: TGTGCCAGCAGCTTGGATCGGGGCGGCCAAAATGAGCAGTTCTTC. Protein: CASSLDRGGQNEQFF.

V is TRBV30 and J is TRBJ1-6; no firm D call. Trimming left V 0 bases short and J 7 bases short, with 10 bases between. CDR1 is GTSNPN, CDR2 SVGIG, per germline (reference sequence). The CDR3 is 14 amino acids. CDR3 amino acids: CAWSVRARNSPLHF. In DNA, the CDR3 is TGTGCCTGGAGTGTACGTGCCCGAAATTCACCCCTCCACTTT.

The chain has TRBV19 and TRBJ1-5, with D perhaps matching TRBD1 (5 bases). CDR3 size: 15 residues. The germline gives CDR1 LNHDA, CDR2 SQIVND (reference sequence). The germline V and J ends were trimmed by 7 bases and 2 bases, with 15 bases remaining between them. The CDR3 sequence: CASNDPRGGNQPQHF. Here the CDR3 DNA reads TGTGCCAGTAATGATCCACGGGGGGGCAATCAGCCCCAGCATTTT.

The chain couples TRBV7-8 to TRBJ2-3; D perhaps matches TRBD2 (6 bases). The CDR3 totals 15 residues. Germline V gene sequence: CDR1 SGHVS, CDR2 FQNEAQ. The germline V and J ends were trimmed by 3 bases and 0 bases, with 10 bases remaining between them. As DNA, the CDR3 is TGTGCCAGCAGCTTCATGGGGACTAGCACAGATACGCAGTATTTT. Its translation is CASSFMGTSTDTQYF.

J is TRBJ2-2 and V is TRBV7-8; possibly TRBD1 for D (5 bases). CDR3 size: 15 residues. CDR1 and CDR2 (germline): SGHVS, FQNEAQ. V lost 7 bases, J lost 0 bases, and 12 bases lay in between. CDR3 coding DNA: TGTGCCAGCATCCCCAGGGATTCGAACACCGGGGAGCTGTTTTTT. Translating it yields CASIPRDSNTGELFF.

For this clone: Other DNA sequences of this sample code for an identical CDR3. This rearrangement joins TRBV19 to TRBJ1-2; TRBD1 is a possible D gene (6 bases). Germline CDR1 LNHDA, CDR2 SQIVND (reference sequence). Trimming took 1 base from V and 7 from J, leaving 10 bases between them. This CDR3 spans 13 amino acids. CDR3 amino acids: CASSIGTVPGYTF. CDR3 bases: TGTGCCAGTAGTATAGGGACAGTTCCTGGCTACACCTTC.

V is TRBV19 and J is TRBJ2-7; 9 positions agree with TRBD2. Trimming removed 5 bases from V and 4 bases from J; junction bases left unmatched: 3. Germline CDR1 and CDR2: LNHDA and SQIVND (reference sequence). The CDR3 runs 13 residues. CDR3 residues: CASSGTSMYEQYF. The CDR3 coding sequence is TGTGCCAGTAGTGGGACTAGCATGTACGAGCAGTACTTC.

CDR3 protein: CASTLEAGANYGYTF. The CDR3 bases are TGTGCCAGCACCTTGGAGGCAGGGGCTAACTATGGCTACACCTTC. The chain combines TRBV6-5 with TRBJ1-2, with D tentatively TRBD1 (6 bases). From germline, CDR1 is MNHEY and CDR2 SVGAGI. Trimming took 7 bases from V and 0 from J, leaving 15 bases between them. CDR3 length: 15 residues.

This clone has a handful of counts. The chain recombines TRBV6-1 with TRBJ2-1; 13 bases are shared with TRBD2. This CDR3 region has 17 residues. Germline V lookup: CDR1 MNHNS, CDR2 SASEGT. V gave up 0 bases and J gave up 4 bases; unmatched junction bases: 3. CDR3 loop: CASSEAPTSGGYNEQFF. CDR3 nucleotides: TGTGCCAGCAGTGAAGCGCCGACTAGCGGGGGGTACAATGAGCAGTTCTTC.

The chain joins TRBV5-4 to TRBJ1-1; no reliable D call. The CDR3 length is 14 residues. With 0 bases removed from V and 5 bases from J, the gap between germline ends came to 11 bases. Per the germline V gene, CDR1 is SGHNT and CDR2 is YYREEE (reference sequence). DNA for the CDR3: TGTGCCAGCAGCTTGGGATATTCCGGGACTGAAGCTTTCTTT. It codes for CASSLGYSGTEAFF. The full variable domain, completed using reference TRBV5-4 and TRBJ1-1, is ETGVTQSPTHLIKTRGQQVTLRCSSQSGHNTVSWYQQALGQGPQFIFQYYREEENGRGNFPPRFSGLQFPNYSSELNVNALELDDSALYLCASSLGYSGTEAFFGQGTRLTVV.

This clone appeared a single time. The chain recombines TRBV24-1 with TRBJ2-2; D may correspond to TRBD1 or TRBD2 (5 bases each). Trimming took off 3 bases at V and 1 base at J, with 14 bases between the two ends. CDR3 length equals 17 residues. CDR1 and CDR2 (germline): KGHDR, SFDVKD. This CDR3 is CATSDTSGTKNTGELFF. DNA for the CDR3: TGTGCCACCAGTGATACCTCCGGGACGAAGAACACCGGGGAGCTGTTTTTT.